This T cell receptor (beta chain) is from a study of shared clonotypes between healthy human individuals. Selected positively for CCR7 and CD45RO-negative, naive CD8 cells excluded terminally differentiated effector memory CD45RA+ cells. The germline V gene encodes CDR1 SEHNR and CDR2 FQNEAQ (reference sequence). The trim removed 5 bases at V and 3 bases at J, leaving 2 bases unmatched. This CDR3 comprises 13 residues. Libraries were prepared by immunoSEQ multiplex PCR; TCRdb keeps only in-frame clonotypes and omits some of them. The sample yields millions of clones, 85% to 95% seen once. To note about this clone: Its antigen remains unidentified. The identical CDR3 is also encoded by other nucleotide sequences in the sample.

Study-level points and caveats: The genetic and exposure-history diversity represented was limited by few donors. It was the non-shared clonotypes that had lower generation probabilities than clonotypes shared by all four donors.

The sequence was collected from a man in his late teens or twenties in good health. Sequencing used naive CD8+ T cells sorted from blood. This chain connects TRBV7-9 to TRBJ1-2, with 8 bases that match TRBD1. The CDR3 protein is CASSQTGDYGYTF. As DNA, the CDR3 is TGTGCCAGCAGCCAGACAGGGGACTATGGCTACACCTTC.